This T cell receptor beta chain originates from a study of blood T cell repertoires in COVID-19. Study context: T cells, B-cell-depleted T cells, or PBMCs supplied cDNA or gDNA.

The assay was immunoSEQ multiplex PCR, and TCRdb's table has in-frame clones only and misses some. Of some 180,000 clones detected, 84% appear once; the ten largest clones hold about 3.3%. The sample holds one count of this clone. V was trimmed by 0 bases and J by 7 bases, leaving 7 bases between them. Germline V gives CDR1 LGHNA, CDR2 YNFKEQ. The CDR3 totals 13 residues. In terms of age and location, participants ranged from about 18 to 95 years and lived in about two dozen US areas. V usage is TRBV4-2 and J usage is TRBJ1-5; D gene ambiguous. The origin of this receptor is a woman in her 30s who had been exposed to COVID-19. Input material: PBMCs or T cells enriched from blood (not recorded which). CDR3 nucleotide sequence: TGTGCCAGCAGCCAAGATCTATCCCAGCCCCAGCATTTT. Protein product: CASSQDLSQPQHF.